This T cell receptor (beta chain) was retrieved from a study of breast tumors, draining lymph nodes, adjacent tissues. CDR3 length equals 15 residues. V lost 3 bases to trimming and J lost 5 bases; unmatched junction nucleotides: 6. Germline lookup yields CDR1 DFQATT and CDR2 SNEGSKA (reference sequence). Samples came from axillary lymph nodes draining the breast cancer. General study points: The data were judged consistent with most tumor T cells coming from lymph node and expanding in tumor. Compared with lymph nodes, tumors were less diverse; compared with nontumor tissue, more. Tumor and nontumor repertoires were significantly more similar in luminal-like than in basal-like breast cancer. Tumor T cell lymph node origin was a supported hypothesis, not proven.

TCRdb re-analysed the multiplex PCR reads in MiXCR, keeping a single row per CDR3 protein. The table shows 200,000 to 250,000 distinct CDR3 sequences, with roughly a third occurring only once. This clonotype appeared many times. Its matching antigen is unknown. The V and J genes are TRBV20-1 and TRBJ2-2, with 10 bases identical to TRBD1. What was sequenced was axillary lymph node tissue. The origin of this receptor is a female donor with breast cancer. Some clones in this sample may be carry-over from other donors' samples. The CDR3 region is CSARKPGQGTGELFF. The CDR3 coding sequence is TGCAGTGCTAGGAAGCCGGGACAGGGGACCGGGGAGCTGTTTTTT.